What follows is one TCR beta chain and its context. The antigen remains undetermined. The data stem from a study of T-cell reconstitution after alpha-beta-depleted transplantation in children. Study-wide results and caveats: By about two months after transplant, alpha-beta T cells reportedly arose from several hundred graft clones that had expanded. It was newly produced T cells that mostly accounted for T-cell counts and diversity one year after transplant.

Using unique molecular identifiers, the investigators prepared the TCRbeta library. TCRdb analysed the PCR reads with MiXCR anew, one entry per CDR3 protein. This sample yields about 200,000 distinct CDR3 sequences, of which about 6.6% are seen a single time; roughly 6% belongs to the top ten. The ends were cut back, 0 bases at V and 9 bases at J, with 17 bases in the middle. The length of the CDR3 is 15 residues. Germline CDR1 reads SNHLY; CDR2 reads FYNNEI. This sequence joins TRBV2 and TRBJ2-5; D is perhaps TRBD2 (6 bases). The input for sequencing was PBMCs, taken before TCRalphabeta/CD19-depleted stem cell transplant. The clonotype was recovered from a boy between 2 and 15 years old with acute lymphoblastic leukemia, due to receive a stem cell transplant. CDR3 sequence: CASSEALTSQGAQYF. DNA of the CDR3: TGTGCCAGCAGTGAAGCGCTTACTAGCCAAGGGGCCCAGTACTTC.